Sequencing of this T cell receptor beta chain was carried out in a study of Graves' ophthalmopathy and Graves' hyperthyroidism. The TCR beta CDR3 regions underwent amplification from RNA transcripts. Second-round multiplex PCR came after a first-round RT-PCR that employed HTBI primers. TCRdb re-derived calls from the multiplex PCR reads in MiXCR, one entry per CDR3 protein. This sample yields 300,000 to 350,000 distinct CDR3 sequences, of which roughly a sixth are seen a single time; around an eighth belongs to the top ten. This clonotype came up many times. Trimming removed 5 bases from V and 5 bases from J, with 15 bases in between. This CDR3 spans 13 amino acids. From germline, CDR1 is DFQATT and CDR2 SNEGSKA (reference sequence).

The TCR sequence derives from an adult man with Graves' ophthalmopathy. The sample comprised peripheral blood. V and J are TRBV20-1 and TRBJ2-5, with D perhaps assigned TRBD1 or TRBD2 (5 bases each). CDR3 amino acids: CSARGPNRETQYF. As DNA, the CDR3 is TGCAGTGCTCGGGGTCCTAACAGGGAGACCCAGTACTTC.